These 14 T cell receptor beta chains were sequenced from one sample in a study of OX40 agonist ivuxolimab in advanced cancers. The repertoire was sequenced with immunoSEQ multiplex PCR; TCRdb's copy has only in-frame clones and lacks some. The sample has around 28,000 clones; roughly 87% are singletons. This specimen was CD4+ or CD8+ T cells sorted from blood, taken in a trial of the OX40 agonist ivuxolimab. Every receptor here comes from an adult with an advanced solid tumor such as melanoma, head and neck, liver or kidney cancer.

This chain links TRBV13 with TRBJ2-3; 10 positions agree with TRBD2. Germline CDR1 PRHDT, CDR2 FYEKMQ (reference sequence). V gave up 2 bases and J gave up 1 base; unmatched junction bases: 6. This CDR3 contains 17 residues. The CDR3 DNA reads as TGTGCCAGCAGCTTACTTCCCGGGACTAGCGGCACAGATACGCAGTATTTT. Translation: CASSLLPGTSGTDTQYF.

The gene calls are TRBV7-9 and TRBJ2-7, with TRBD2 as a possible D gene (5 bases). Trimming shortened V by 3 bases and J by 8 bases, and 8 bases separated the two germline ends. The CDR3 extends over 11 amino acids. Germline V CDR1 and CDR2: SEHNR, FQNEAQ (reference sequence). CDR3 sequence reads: CASSFAGKQYF. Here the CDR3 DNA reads TGTGCCAGCAGCTTTGCCGGGAAGCAGTACTTC.

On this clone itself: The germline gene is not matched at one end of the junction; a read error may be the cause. In nucleotides, the CDR3 is TGTGCTAGCAGCTCCCCAGGACAGGGGGCTGATCAGCCCCAGCATTTT. Its protein product is CASSSPGQGADQPQHF. The chain joins TRBV7-7 to TRBJ1-5, with 11 nucleotides matching TRBD1. The CDR3 covers 16 residues. Per the germline V gene, CDR1 is SSHAT and CDR2 is FNYEAQ (reference sequence).

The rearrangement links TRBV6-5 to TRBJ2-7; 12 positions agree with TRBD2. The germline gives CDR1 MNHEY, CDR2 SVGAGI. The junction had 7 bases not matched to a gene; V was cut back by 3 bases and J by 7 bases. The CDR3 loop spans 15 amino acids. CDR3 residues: CASSYWSSGREEQYF. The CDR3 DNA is TGTGCCAGCAGTTATTGGTCTAGCGGGAGGGAAGAGCAGTACTTC.

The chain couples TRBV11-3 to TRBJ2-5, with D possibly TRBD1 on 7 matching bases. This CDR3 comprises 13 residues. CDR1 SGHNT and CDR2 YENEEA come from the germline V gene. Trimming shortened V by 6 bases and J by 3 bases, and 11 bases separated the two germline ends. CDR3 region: CASSFRGEETQYF. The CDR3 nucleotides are TGTGCCAGCAGTTTCAGGGGGGAAGAGACCCAGTACTTC.

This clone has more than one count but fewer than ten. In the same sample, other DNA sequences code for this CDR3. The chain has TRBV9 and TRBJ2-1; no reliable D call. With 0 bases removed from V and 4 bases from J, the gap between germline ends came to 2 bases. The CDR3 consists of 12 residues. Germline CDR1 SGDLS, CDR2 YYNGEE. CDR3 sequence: CASSVGYNEQFF. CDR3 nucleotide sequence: TGTGCCAGCAGCGTAGGGTACAATGAGCAGTTCTTC.

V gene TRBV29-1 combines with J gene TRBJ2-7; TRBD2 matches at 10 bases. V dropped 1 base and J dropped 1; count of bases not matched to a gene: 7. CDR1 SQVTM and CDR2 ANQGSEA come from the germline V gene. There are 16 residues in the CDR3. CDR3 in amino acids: CSVEGPTSGISYEQYF. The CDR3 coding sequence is TGCAGCGTTGAAGGGCCAACTAGCGGGATTTCCTACGAGCAGTACTTC.

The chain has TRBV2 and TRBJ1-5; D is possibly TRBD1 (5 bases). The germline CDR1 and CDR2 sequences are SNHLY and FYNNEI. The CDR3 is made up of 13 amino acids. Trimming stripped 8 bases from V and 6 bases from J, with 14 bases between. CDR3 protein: CASFGGGAQPQHF. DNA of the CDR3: TGTGCCAGCTTCGGGGGAGGGGCTCAGCCCCAGCATTTT.

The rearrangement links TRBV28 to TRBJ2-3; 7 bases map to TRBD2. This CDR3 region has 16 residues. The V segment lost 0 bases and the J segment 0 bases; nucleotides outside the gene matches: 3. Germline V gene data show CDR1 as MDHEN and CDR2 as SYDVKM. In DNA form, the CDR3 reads TGTGCCAGCAGTTTATGGGTTAGCGGGAGCACAGATACGCAGTATTTT. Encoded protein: CASSLWVSGSTDTQYF.

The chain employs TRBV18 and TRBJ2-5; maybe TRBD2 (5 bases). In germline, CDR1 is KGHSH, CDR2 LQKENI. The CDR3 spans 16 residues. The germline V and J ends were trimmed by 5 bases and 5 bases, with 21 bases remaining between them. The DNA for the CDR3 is TGTGCCAGCTCAAGGACTGGCTCCTCCAGAGGGGAGACCCAGTACTTC. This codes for CASSRTGSSRGETQYF.

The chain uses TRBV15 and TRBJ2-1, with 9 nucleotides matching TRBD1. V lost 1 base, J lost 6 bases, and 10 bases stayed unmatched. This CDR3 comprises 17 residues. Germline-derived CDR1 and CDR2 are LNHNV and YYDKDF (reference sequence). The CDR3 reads CATSRGYTGGWGNEQFF. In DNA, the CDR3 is TGTGCCACCAGCAGAGGGTACACAGGGGGCTGGGGCAATGAGCAGTTCTTC.

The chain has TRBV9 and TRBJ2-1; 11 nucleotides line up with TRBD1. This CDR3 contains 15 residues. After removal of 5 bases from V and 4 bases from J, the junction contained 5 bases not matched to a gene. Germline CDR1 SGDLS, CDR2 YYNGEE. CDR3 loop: CASRGQGEDYNEQFF. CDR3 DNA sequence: TGTGCCAGCAGGGGACAGGGGGAAGATTACAATGAGCAGTTCTTC.

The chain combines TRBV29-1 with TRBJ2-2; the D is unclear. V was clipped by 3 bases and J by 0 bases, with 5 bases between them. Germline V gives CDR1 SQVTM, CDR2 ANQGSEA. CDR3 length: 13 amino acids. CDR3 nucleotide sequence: TGCAGCGTTGACACCTCGAACACCGGGGAGCTGTTTTTT. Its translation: CSVDTSNTGELFF.

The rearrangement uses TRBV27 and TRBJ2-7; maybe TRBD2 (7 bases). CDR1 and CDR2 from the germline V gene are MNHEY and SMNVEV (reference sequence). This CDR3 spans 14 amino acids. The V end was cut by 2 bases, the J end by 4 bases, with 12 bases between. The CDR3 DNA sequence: TGTGCCAGCAGTTTAGGAAGGGGGGGTTACGAGCAGTACTTC. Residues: CASSLGRGGYEQYF.